This is a list of T cell receptor beta chains from one sample in a study of blood T cell repertoires in COVID-19. Sequencing was performed with immunoSEQ multiplex PCR; in TCRdb, only in-frame clones are kept and a portion is missing. The data hold more than 25,000 clones, with approximately 80% observed a single time. Source material: peripheral blood. These receptors came from a man aged 70-80 years with active COVID-19. CDR3s include the opening cysteine and the closing phenylalanine or tryptophan. The D gene is left open where the match is weak. Expanded clones are given a class, and other clones once, few, many or no size at all.

v_call	clone_size	d_call	j_call	cdr3_nt	cdr3_aa
TRBV29-1	.	.	TRBJ2-3	TGCAGCGTTGATCGGGGGGCGCCAGATACGCAGTATTTT	CSVDRGAPDTQYF
TRBV5-1	once	.	TRBJ2-7	TGCGCCAGCAGCTTGGGTGACAGGGAGGTCCGCGAGCAGTACTTC	CASSLGDREVREQYF
TRBV30	.	TRBD1	TRBJ1-4	TGTGCCTGGAGTGTTGGGACAGGGGGCCGTGTTAATGAAAAACTGTTTTTT	CAWSVGTGGRVNEKLFF
TRBV12-3/TRBV12-4	.	TRBD2	TRBJ2-1	TGTGCCAGCAGTTTTCTAGCGGGGGGAGAGCAGTTCTTC	CASSFLAGGEQFF
TRBV30	.	TRBD1	TRBJ1-2	TGTGCCTGGAGTGTACAGGGGGCCCCTTACTATGGCTACACCTTC	CAWSVQGAPYYGYTF
TRBV30	few	TRBD1	TRBJ2-1	TGTGCCTGGAGGGGGGGGACAGGGTCATACAATGAGCAGTTCTTC	CAWRGGTGSYNEQFF
TRBV28	once	.	TRBJ1-1	TGTGCCAGCAGTTTAACGACCGGGGGGGCTGAAGCTTTCTTT	CASSLTTGGAEAFF
TRBV3-1/TRBV3-2	.	TRBD2	TRBJ2-5	TGTGCCAGCAGCCAACCGGGACTAGCGGGGGGGCTGGAAGAGACCCAGTACTTC	CASSQPGLAGGLEETQYF
TRBV24-1	.	.	TRBJ1-3	TGTGCCACCCAAACTGGAAACACCATATATTTT	CATQTGNTIYF
TRBV10-3	.	TRBD1	TRBJ1-6	TGTGCCATCAGGAACAGGGGGAATTCACCCCTCCACTTT	CAIRNRGNSPLHF
TRBV4-1	.	.	TRBJ2-2	TGCGCCAGCAGCCCTCGTGAGGTAAACACCGGGGAGCTGTTTTTT	CASSPREVNTGELFF
TRBV7-2	.	.	TRBJ2-7	TGTGCCAGCAGCTTAACGGCATGGAGCTCCTACGAGCAGTACTTC	CASSLTAWSSYEQYF
TRBV24-1	.	.	TRBJ1-4	TGTGCCACCAGTGATCCCCGGGTTCCTAATGAAAAACTGTTTTTT	CATSDPRVPNEKLFF
TRBV27	once	.	TRBJ2-6	TGTGCCAGCACCAAAGCCCCTGGGGCCAACGTCCTGACTTTC	CASTKAPGANVLTF
TRBV11-2	.	TRBD2	TRBJ2-5	TGTGCCAGCAGCCTTGGACTAGACCAAGAGACCCAGTACTTC	CASSLGLDQETQYF
TRBV4-1	.	TRBD1	TRBJ2-1	TGCGCCAGCAGCCAAGTGCAAAACAACAGGGGGGCTTTTCATGAGCAGTTCTTC	CASSQVQNNRGAFHEQFF
TRBV18	.	TRBD2	TRBJ2-5	TGTGCCAGCTCACCACTTGTGGTAGCGGGGATTGAGACCCAGTACTTC	CASSPLVVAGIETQYF
TRBV29-1	.	.	TRBJ2-5	TGCAGCACCTCGAGGGGGACCTTTGAGACCCAGTACTTC	CSTSRGTFETQYF
TRBV4-2	.	TRBD2	TRBJ2-3	TGTGCCAGCAGCCCGGGAGGGCCGACCAGCACAGATACGCAGTATTTT	CASSPGGPTSTDTQYF
TRBV15	.	TRBD1	TRBJ1-2	TGTGCCACCAGCAGAGATAGGGCAGGGGGTCCAGCTAACTATGGCTACACCTTC	CATSRDRAGGPANYGYTF
TRBV5-1	.	.	TRBJ2-3	TGCGCCAGCAGCTTGGCCAGTCCTAGCACAGATACGCAGTATTTT	CASSLASPSTDTQYF
TRBV7-2	.	.	TRBJ1-2	TGTGCCAGCAGCTTAGATGATTGGGGGGGTTATGGCTACACCTTC	CASSLDDWGGYGYTF